What follows describes a single T cell receptor beta chain. This receptor's antigen is unknown. Base quality data are lacking; no much larger clone is found one base away. The immunoSEQ Assay, a bias-controlled multiplex PCR, was used to amplify TCRbeta CDR3 regions from genomic DNA. In the authors' own workflow: The number of nucleated cells in each sample was estimated from the amplification of reference gene primers within the assay. To quantify the absolute abundance of each unique TCRbeta CDR3 rearrangement, sequence reads were collapsed and filtered. For each sample, productive Simpson clonality was calculated as the square root of Simpson's diversity index over productive rearrangements. TCRdb limited this immuneACCESS table to in-frame rearrangements with V and J called. A share of clones is missing; checked studies link under half to unresolved V genes, and the rest is unexplained. V, J and clone size are taken as reported in that table, and D and trimming were inferred from the DNA itself. This sample gives about 99,000 clones in total; roughly 84% of them show up just once. The ten largest account for roughly 1.9% of the sample.

These data originate in a study of blood T cell repertoires in COVID-19 (dated by TCRdb to 2020 to 2021). Broadly, across the study: Samples covering the acute and convalescent phases of COVID-19 were provided by collaborators in the United States, Italy and Spain. The prospective study material was composed of cDNA or gDNA derived from T cells, B-cell-depleted T cells, or PBMCs. Samples were obtained from the ongoing ImmuneRACE study (first 160 participants) and from some 1,300 subjects provided by 6 global collaborators. HLA class I and class II types, where available, came from metadata supplied by the sample provider rather than from assay-based typing. Deeply sampled blood TCRbeta repertoires from subjects exposed to, actively infected with, or recovered from COVID-19 were included in the dataset. Nearly every sample came with metadata listing a de-identified subject ID, COVID-19 status, age in years and sex. The repertoires were made available in a free public database intended to serve as a resource for research on the immune response to SARS-CoV-2. Broader findings and caveats from the paper: How much clinical and demographic metadata was included differed by source and by participant, and the metadata was provided uncurated.

The collaborating institutions used their own protocols to collect whole blood in K2EDTA tubes. For TCRbeta analysis, collaborator samples were shipped as frozen whole blood, as isolated PBMCs, or as DNA extracted from either sample type. Sequencing was done on a sample of peripheral blood. This receptor was taken from a man between 65 and 80 years old with active or convalescent COVID-19.

The CDR3 region reads CASSERAGGRTDTQYF. In nucleotides, the sequence is TGTGCCAGCAGTGAACGAGCGGGGGGGCGCACAGATACGCAGTATTTT. This sequence uses TRBV6-1 and TRBJ2-3; 10 nucleotides in the junction match TRBD2. V loses 2 bases at its end and J loses 1 base; junction bases beyond the gene matches: 3. The germline V gene sets CDR1 to MNHNS and CDR2 to SASEGT. From the cysteine through the phenylalanine, the CDR3 covers 16 amino acids. Here the CDR3 DNA is all that survives: 48 bases in frame from base 1.